This TCR beta chain was retrieved from a study of cytomegalovirus exposure and HLA in healthy donors (dated 2017 in TCRdb). In terms of the full investigation: An earlier analysis of roughly 630 of the donors reported approximately 290 Gb of sequence data and 117 million unique TCR beta sequences from roughly 180 million T cells. Using immunosequencing, the study profiled T cell repertoires from 500 to 800 subjects and related those repertoires to cytomegalovirus serostatus. The genetic ancestry cluster associated with self-reported Caucasian donors included about 84% of the roughly 360 genotyped donors. A later genetic analysis used genome-wide SNP genotypes for about 60% of the roughly 700 donors, treating that subset as a discovery cohort. The study aimed to test whether cataloging public T cell receptors could reveal signatures of past pathogen exposure. Roughly five DR-DQ haplotypes were treated as single units for association and clustering because of strong linkage in the cohort. About 280 gigabases of sequencing data and around 80 million unique TCR sequences made up an early release that covered 500 to 700 HLA-typed donors. Both class I and class II loci were covered by HLA typing, at four-digit resolution. In the later analysis, no new phenotypic data were used to find candidate immune exposures; instead, reliance was placed on TCR beta sequences and their occurrence across donors. Among under 450 genotyped donors of the cohort, an average of approximately 240,000 unique TCR beta nucleotide sequences were sequenced per donor, about a sixth of them non-productive. To study patterns of TCR occurrence, a later analysis re-analyzed previously published TCR beta repertoires from several hundred donors and added high-resolution HLA genotyping. To predict cytomegalovirus infection status, the study brought together high-throughput TCR immunosequencing, statistical association of individual TCRs with disease status, and machine learning. Alongside the repertoire data, information on donor age, sex, ethnicity and CMV serostatus was compiled. In an earlier analysis of 587 of the donors, high-throughput TCR beta sequencing was used to judge whether each TCR beta V gene segment behaved as functional or pseudogenic. Besides the first cohort of 550 to 750 subjects, a separate validation cohort made up of about 120 different subjects was used. The number of typed donors differed by locus: about 620-640 for A, B, C, DRB1 and DQB1; about 520 for DQA1; 606 for DPA1; and roughly 490 for DPB1. Every repertoire in the discovery cohort had been generated on one and the same sequencing platform. Points the paper makes about the study in general: According to the authors, the approach could potentially be generalized to other disease states and immunological phenotypes. Specific HLA alleles were associated with 16,951 TCR beta sequences at a false discovery rate of 0.05 in a later analysis. Linkage disequilibrium might explain the correlated functional status among segregating V segments, but an unknown experimental factor could not be ruled out. Because the 87-base-pair reads could not distinguish some IMGT-functional V segments, including TRBV6-2 and TRBV6-3, those segments were excluded. A further reported finding was that TCR beta sequences accurately predicted the HLA-A and HLA-B alleles for most subjects in the first cohort. Compared with equally common non-associated chains, HLA-associated TCR beta chains in a later analysis were more clonally expanded and had lower generation probabilities. The only immune exposure information available for the cohort was CMV serostatus. A cluster of highly shared sequence variants was judged likely to be a technical artifact of the sequencing pipeline. When HLA alleles, especially DR and DQ, strongly co-occurred, TCR associations were difficult to assign to individual alleles. A later genetic analysis associated a missense DCLRE1C variant with V-gene and J-gene trimming of TCR beta chains, and an independent cohort replicated the association. Most CMV-associated TCR beta chains appeared to be HLA-restricted in a later analysis, and the HLA associations seemed to be driven largely by CMV exposure. This cohort had only TCR beta chains sequenced, and the lack of alpha or paired-chain data limited which features could be detected. The earlier analysis of a few hundred of the donors excluded roughly 17 rarely observed V segments, including chromosome 9 orphons, because counts were too low. According to a later analysis, parvovirus B19, influenza, CMV and Epstein-Barr virus appeared linked to several top co-occurrence clusters. In an earlier analysis of about 550 of the donors, most TCR beta V segments were observed in productive rearrangements about 87% or about 30% of the time, broadly matching IMGT annotations. The study gave a list of about 150 TCR beta chains associated with cytomegalovirus. In a later analysis, TCR association rates were found to vary across HLA loci, with the most associated TCRs seen for DRB1 alleles and the fewest for HLA-C alleles. Because HLA typing was missing for some donors at each locus, association tests included only the typed subset. According to a later genetic analysis, donors in an Asian-associated ancestry cluster had fewer N-insertions in productive TCRs than the approximately 610-donor mean. Roughly uniform sequencing depth across donors was assumed in presence/absence analyses, although this assumption may not hold. In both the original and validation cohorts, the classifier was reported to diagnose cytomegalovirus status with high specificity and sensitivity. In vitro tests confirmed that a few of the cytomegalovirus-associated TCR beta chains recognize cytomegalovirus antigens. While some public TCRs were present in many individuals, most TCR sequences turned up only very rarely across donors.

Library preparation used the immunoSEQ multiplex PCR assay. For the multiplex PCR, a mixture combining 60 forward primers for TCR Vbeta segments and 13 reverse primers for TCR Jbeta segments was used. A multiplex PCR assay on genomic DNA amplified the CDR3 region of rearranged TCR beta genes. Amplified TCR beta libraries were sequenced as 87-base-pair reads on the Illumina HiSeq System. The source study handled its data this way. In a later analysis, approximately 74 million unique TCR beta chains were counted across the roughly 670 repertoires, and roughly 11 million of these chains were shared by at least two donors. Raw reads were error-corrected and collapsed into unique sequences by a nearest-neighbor algorithm in which closely related sequences were merged to remove PCR and sequencing errors. To assign V, D and J gene segments, CDR3 sequences were aligned to IMGT reference sequences. For a sequence to be retained, a match of at least six nucleotides to both a V gene segment and a J gene segment was required. Rearrangements were called productive when the CDR3 lacked stop codons and stayed in frame with V and J; all others were non-productive. CDR3 was defined according to IMGT convention as the region running from the second conserved V-encoded cysteine to the conserved J-encoded phenylalanine. The earlier analysis of about 610 of the donors excluded any sequence lacking an unambiguous match to a single V gene segment. An earlier analysis of just under 600 of the donors called V segments functional above 56.7% productive rearrangements and segregating when the between-donor standard deviation exceeded 5%. To diagnose cytomegalovirus status from the catalog of TCR beta chain sequences, a statistical classification framework was built. A later analysis assigned V and J genes by comparing TCR nucleotide sequences with IMGT/GENE-DB human TR gene sequences. In a later analysis, CDR3 sequences and most-parsimonious VDJ recombination scenarios were assigned using the TCRdist pipeline. In a later analysis, each TCR beta chain was defined by its CDR3 amino acid sequence together with its V-gene family, and reads lacking a unique V-gene family were excluded. To address suspected cross-contamination and a sequencing artifact, a later analysis removed under 600 highly shared, low-generation-probability nucleotide sequences. For each public chain, a later analysis derived a clonal expansion index from normalized ranks of inferred template counts within each repertoire. A later analysis computed generation probabilities with a VDJ recombination model fitted to out-of-frame rearrangements, and checked the results against IGoR. In a later analysis, hypergeometric tests were used to score TCR-TCR, TCR-HLA and TCR-CMV co-occurrence, with a repertoire-size bias correction applied to TCR pairs. In a later analysis, false discovery rates were estimated by permuting HLA or CMV assignments 20 times. A later analysis grouped co-occurring TCRs with DBSCAN, adding TCRdist sequence similarity when clustering within HLA-allele-positive subsets. For co-occurrence clustering, repertoires with fewer than 30,000 or more than 120,000 public chains were excluded, along with about five repertoires with anomalous nucleotide sharing. The table comes from immuneACCESS by way of TCRdb, which keeps in-frame sequences with V and J called. Part of the clones is missing from these tables; in studies checked, under half for an unresolved V gene and the rest for unknown reasons. For V, J and clone size, that table is used; D and trimming come from the DNA. The sample table records under 200,000 clones; 70% to 85% of these occur just once. Clones ranked in the top ten supply 0.69% of the sample.

In total, approximately 700 healthy bone marrow donors made up the cohort. At the time of sampling, every cohort member was nominally healthy, though immune exposures that went unrecorded were likely present. The donor was CMV seronegative and was included in the group of hundreds of seronegative cohort members. A peripheral blood sample was collected from each donor, and TCR beta sequencing was performed on peripheral blood mononuclear cells. Genomic DNA extraction from the blood cell samples was performed with the Qiagen DNeasy Blood Extraction Kit. A remark on this clone: Its antigen is not yet known. Base quality data are lacking; no much larger clone is found one base away.

As encoded in the germline V gene, CDR1 is SQVTM while CDR2 is ANQGSEA. The CDR3 spans 15 residues, from the cysteine through the phenylalanine. This entry keeps only the CDR3 DNA: 45 bases, framed from base 1. V loses 0 bases at its end and J loses 0 bases; junction bases beyond the gene matches: 5. The sample consisted of PBMCs. This receptor chain uses TRBV29-1 and TRBJ2-7; TRBD1 lines up with 7 middle nucleotides. This clonotype was obtained from a woman in her forties in good health and CMV-seronegative. The CDR3 here reads CSVEDRRGTSYEQYF. DNA sequence: TGCAGCGTTGAAGACCGCAGGGGGACCTCCTACGAGCAGTACTTC.